A single sample is the source of the 22 T cell receptor beta chains below, sequenced in a study of regulatory T cells in long-lasting Graves disease. Arm-PCR of CDR3 regions with iRepertoire HTBI primers generated TCR beta libraries. TCRdb redid the calling of the multiplex PCR reads with MiXCR, one entry per CDR3 protein. Of about 460,000 distinct CDR3 sequences listed, 14% are singletons. As for time point: newly diagnosed GD, antithyroid drugs for less than 3 months. Construction of the TCR library relied on RNA isolated from PBMCs. The same specimen was also included in a second study, on T cells in Graves' hyperthyroidism and ophthalmopathy.

The specimen was peripheral blood mononuclear cells (PBMCs), collected at new diagnosis, from a patient treated with antithyroid drugs. These receptors were obtained from a woman between 45 and 65 years old with Graves disease.

This clonotype was picked up many times. This chain links TRBV9 with TRBJ2-1, with 9 positions matching TRBD1. The CDR3 runs to 15 residues. After removal of 3 bases from V and 4 bases from J, the junction contained 5 bases not matched to a gene. Looked up from germline, CDR1 is SGDLS and CDR2 is YYNGEE. The CDR3, as DNA: TGTGCCAGCAGCGCCCTGGGACAGGGATACAATGAGCAGTTCTTC. Its translation is CASSALGQGYNEQFF.

This clonotype has a handful of counts. The chain couples TRBV6-9 to TRBJ2-7; 7 bases line up with TRBD2. Germline values: CDR1 MNHGY, CDR2 SVAAGI. The V and J ends lost 4 bases and 3 bases, in that order; junction bases with no gene match: 12. The length of the CDR3 is 16 residues. DNA of the CDR3: TGTGCCAGCAGTTTGGCGCTTTCTAGCGGCTTCTACGAGCAGTACTTC. Residues: CASSLALSSGFYEQYF.

To note about this clonotype: One end of the junction is discordant with germline, which a read error may explain. The chain couples TRBV5-1 to TRBJ1-5; D not certain. The CDR3 contains 15 residues. CDR1 SGHRS and CDR2 YFSETQ come from the germline V gene. CDR3 region: CAGSLLPDSNQPQHF. The CDR3 nucleotides are TGCGCCGGCAGCTTGCTTCCGGATAGCAATCAGCCCCAGCATTTT.

This clonotype has ten or more counts. J is TRBJ2-2 and V is TRBV3-1; 8 nucleotides agree with TRBD2. This CDR3 has 15 amino acids. J gave up 16 bases and V 1 base, and 14 bases lay outside the gene matches. The germline CDR1 and CDR2 sequences are LGHDT and YNNKEL (reference sequence). In DNA form, the CDR3 reads TGTGCCAGCAGCCAAGTCCGCCGGGCGGGAGGAGAGAAGTTTTTT. It specifies CASSQVRRAGGEKFF.

The V and J genes are TRBV7-8 and TRBJ1-2; D is undetermined. CDR1 is SGHVS and CDR2 is FQNEAQ in the germline V gene. The germline V and J ends were trimmed by 2 bases and 2 bases, with 12 bases remaining between them. The CDR3 contains 15 residues. CDR3 coding DNA: TGTGCCAGCAGCTTATTCTACAACCTCAACTATGGCTACACCTTC. Protein product: CASSLFYNLNYGYTF.

The chain links TRBV7-2 to TRBJ2-3, with 7 bases matching TRBD2. Per germline, CDR1 SGHTA and CDR2 FQGNSA. CDR3 length equals 14 residues. Trimming took 4 bases from V and 5 from J; bases not matched to a gene: 6. In DNA form, the CDR3 reads TGTGCCAGCAGCTGGGCGGGAGCGGGAGATACGCAGTATTTT. Protein: CASSWAGAGDTQYF.

As concerns this clonotype: Compared with germline, one end of the junction differs, possibly owing to a read error. V is TRBV5-5 and J is TRBJ2-1, with 8 positions matching TRBD2. This CDR3 region has 16 residues. Germline values: CDR1 SGHKS, CDR2 YYEKEE (reference sequence). CDR3 amino acids: CASSLAGGSSYNERFF. CDR3 sequence (DNA): TGTGCCAGCAGCTTGGCGGGGGGGAGCTCCTACAATGAGCGGTTCTTC. Full variable domain (missing parts from reference TRBV5-5 and TRBJ2-1): DAGVTQSPTHLIKTRGQQVTLRCSPISGHKSVSWYQQVLGQGPQFIFQYYEKEERGRGNFPDRFSARQFPNYSSELNVNALLLGDSALYLCASSLAGGSSYNERFFGPGTRLTVL.

This chain uses TRBV4-1 with TRBJ2-3; 10 positions match TRBD1. Trimming at V came to 3 bases and at J to 0 bases, leaving 6 bases not matched to a gene. Germline V lookup: CDR1 MGHRA, CDR2 YSYEKL. CDR3 length: 17 amino acids. The CDR3 region is CASSHIWDRGSTDTQYF. CDR3 coding DNA: TGCGCCAGCAGCCATATTTGGGACAGGGGCAGCACAGATACGCAGTATTTT.

This clonotype has ten or more counts. This chain uses TRBV25-1 with TRBJ1-4; D is undetermined. Per the germline V gene, CDR1 is MGHDK and CDR2 is SYGVNS. V was trimmed by 3 bases and J by 8 bases, leaving 13 bases between them. This CDR3 spans 14 amino acids. CDR3 coding DNA: TGTGCCAGCAGTGATAGAGGCTCCGGGGAAAAACTGTTTTTT. Translation: CASSDRGSGEKLFF.

V is TRBV20-1 and J is TRBJ2-2, with TRBD2 matching 8 bases. The length of the CDR3 is 16 residues. V shed 1 base and J 3 bases; nucleotides not matched to a gene: 7. Germline loops: CDR1 DFQATT, CDR2 SNEGSKA (reference sequence). The CDR3 DNA reads TGCAGTGCTAGAGGAGGCGGGGGGCCCTACACCGGGGAGCTGTTTTTT. It translates to CSARGGGGPYTGELFF.

This clonotype was observed a handful of times. The V gene is TRBV10-3, the J gene TRBJ1-3; TRBD1 is a possible D gene (6 bases). V was cut by 4 bases and J by 1 base, with 11 bases left in between. The V gene's germline CDR1 is ENHRY and CDR2 SYGVKD. The CDR3 runs to 15 residues. The chain's CDR3 is CAISGSGASGNTIYF. CDR3 in DNA: TGTGCCATCAGTGGTTCGGGGGCGTCTGGAAACACCATATATTTT.

On this clonotype itself: A much larger clone lies one base from this, so it may be a read error. The J gene is TRBJ2-2, the V gene TRBV6-4; no firm D call. V was clipped by 0 bases and J by 6 bases, with 8 bases between them. Germline V lookup: CDR1 MRHNA, CDR2 SNTAGT. The CDR3 loop spans 14 amino acids. CDR3 sequence reads: CASSDSQEAGELFF. The DNA of the CDR3 is TGTGCCAGCAGTGACTCGCAGGAAGCCGGGGAGCTGTTTTTT.

This clonotype was seen at least ten times. The rearrangement joins TRBV9 to TRBJ1-2, with 8 positions matching TRBD1. Trimming cost V 3 bases and J 7 bases; bases outside gene matches: 14. This CDR3 is 16 amino acids long. Germline lookup yields CDR1 SGDLS and CDR2 YYNGEE. The chain's CDR3 is CASSERTGPDVTGYTF. DNA for the CDR3: TGTGCCAGCAGCGAGAGGACAGGGCCTGACGTTACTGGCTACACCTTC.

This clonotype showed up many times. V gene TRBV20-1 combines with J gene TRBJ1-1; the D gene is possibly TRBD1 (6 bases). CDR3 length equals 17 residues. V dropped 3 bases and J dropped 1 base, with 21 bases sitting between them. Germline loops: CDR1 DFQATT, CDR2 SNEGSKA (reference sequence). CDR3 sequence (DNA): TGCAGTGCTAGGGGGGGGGCGTTGGGTGGTAGGAACACTGAAGCTTTCTTT. As protein: CSARGGALGGRNTEAFF.

Many counts were recorded for this clonotype. The V and J genes are TRBV6-1 and TRBJ2-5; D unclear. Germline assignment: CDR1 MNHNS and CDR2 SASEGT. Trimming pared 6 bases from V and 0 bases from J, leaving 14 bases between. The CDR3 loop spans 15 amino acids. The CDR3 is CASSLTSEYQETQYF. The CDR3 DNA reads TGTGCCAGCAGCCTAACTTCAGAATACCAAGAGACCCAGTACTTC.

This clonotype came up many times. This chain uses TRBV18 with TRBJ2-1, with D possibly matching TRBD1 (6 bases). Trimming removed 6 bases at V and 9 bases at J, with 15 bases between. Germline V gene sequence: CDR1 KGHSH, CDR2 LQKENI. The CDR3 totals 13 residues. The CDR3 protein is CASSQGQGSEQFF. The CDR3 nucleotides read TGTGCCAGCTCTCAGGGGCAAGGCTCTGAGCAGTTCTTC.

This clonotype was observed a single time. A much larger clone is a single base away; this may be a read error. This likely comes from a read error, as the CDR3 has no conserved phenylalanine or tryptophan at its end. The chain carries TRBV28 and TRBJ2-4; 7 bases fit TRBD2. V was clipped by 8 bases and J by 8 bases; unmatched bases: 9. Looked up from germline, CDR1 is MDHEN and CDR2 is SYDVKM. This CDR3 region has 13 residues. Written as DNA, the CDR3 is TGTGCCAGCTCTTTTGGTGGGGGGGACATTCAGTACCTC. This codes for CASSFGGGDIQYL.

Details on this clonotype: A read error is possible here, since a much larger clone lies one base away. The rearrangement joins TRBV7-8 to TRBJ2-7, with 7 nucleotides matching TRBD1. Germline V gene sequence: CDR1 SGHVS, CDR2 FQNEAQ. CDR3 length equals 17 residues. V lost 5 bases to trimming and J lost 0 bases; unmatched junction nucleotides: 13. CDR3 loop: CASSPQFSGQSSYEQYF. The CDR3, as DNA: TGTGCCAGCAGCCCGCAATTTTCGGGACAGTCCTCCTACGAGCAGTACTTC.

This clonotype has just a few counts. The rearrangement joins TRBV7-3 to TRBJ2-5, with TRBD2 matching 10 bases. CDR3 length: 16 amino acids. Germline CDR1 and CDR2: SGHTA and FQGTGA. V lost 4 bases and J lost 4; bases outside the gene matches: 9. The CDR3 DNA reads as TGTGCCAGCAGCTCCAGTCTAGCGGGAGAGTCAGAGACCCAGTACTTC. Its translation: CASSSSLAGESETQYF.

This clonotype was seen ten or more times. The chain uses TRBV28 and TRBJ2-2; 7 bases are a match to TRBD1. Germline V gene sequence: CDR1 MDHEN, CDR2 SYDVKM. V dropped 6 bases and J dropped 7; count of bases not matched to a gene: 2. The CDR3 is 12 residues long. Written as DNA, the CDR3 is TGTGCCAGCAGAACAGGGGTCGGGGAGCTGTTTTTT. Translated: CASRTGVGELFF.

As regards this clonotype: The conserved closing phenylalanine or tryptophan is absent in this CDR3, likely reflecting a read error. The rearrangement links TRBV5-1 to TRBJ2-3; unclear D gene. CDR3 length: 13 amino acids. Trimming left V 0 bases short and J 2 bases short, with 4 bases between. Germline CDR1 is SGHRS and CDR2 is YFSETQ. The CDR3 loop reads CASSLGFTDTQYS. The CDR3 coding sequence is TGCGCCAGCAGCTTGGGGTTCACAGATACGCAGTATTCT.

This clonotype has at least ten counts. In DNA form, the CDR3 reads TGTGCCAGCAGTTTGATGGCGGGGGCAGGGGAATTGGGTGGCTACACCTTC. Translation gives CASSLMAGAGELGGYTF. The chain combines TRBV6-9 with TRBJ1-2, with TRBD1 as a possible D gene (6 bases). Germline V CDR1 and CDR2: MNHGY, SVAAGI. The CDR3 totals 17 residues. Trimming removed 4 bases from V and 7 bases from J, with 25 bases in between.